Presented here are 30 T cell receptor beta chains from one specimen sequenced in a study of CD8+CD57+ T cells in acquired aplastic anemia. Patients sequenced had flow cytometry evidence of CD8+CD57+ cell expansion. CDR3 and TCR beta VDJ profiling relied on a genomic DNA template. TCRdb recomputed calls from the reads with MiXCR, one row per CDR3 protein. Of some 170,000 distinct CDR3 sequences listed, around half are singletons. The specimen was sorted CD4+, CD8+, or CD8+CD57+ T cells (not recorded which) from PBMCs. These receptors all come from a human donor with aplastic anemia.

A note on this clonotype: Germline and junction disagree at one end, which may indicate a read error. This sequence joins TRBV7-3 and TRBJ2-3; perhaps TRBD1 as D (6 bases). This CDR3 has 15 amino acids. The germline V gene has CDR1 SGHTA and CDR2 FQGTGA. CDR3 sequence: CASSLLGQTTGTQYF. CDR3 DNA: TGTGCCAGCAGCTTACTAGGACAGACCACAGGTACGCAGTATTTT.

This chain connects TRBV24-1 to TRBJ2-3, with 7 nucleotides matching TRBD1. The CDR3 is 14 amino acids. The germline CDR1 and CDR2 sequences are KGHDR and SFDVKD. V dropped 7 bases and J dropped 4; count of bases not matched to a gene: 7. The CDR3 DNA is TGTGCCACCAGCCCGACAGGGAAGGCAGATACGCAGTATTTT. Amino acid sequence: CATSPTGKADTQYF.

This clonotype has a handful of counts. The chain joins TRBV2 to TRBJ1-2; D is uncertain. Trimming took off 1 base at V and 8 bases at J, with 2 bases between the two ends. This CDR3 contains 10 residues. The germline V gene has CDR1 SNHLY and CDR2 FYNNEI. The CDR3 coding sequence is TGTGCCAGCAGTGAAGTGGGCTACACCTTC. It codes for CASSEVGYTF.

The sample holds many counts of this clonotype. V is TRBV5-1 and J is TRBJ2-2; 7 nucleotides match TRBD2. V shed 0 bases, J shed 3 bases, and the junction held 5 bases outside the gene matches. This CDR3 contains 16 residues. Germline V gene sequence: CDR1 SGHRS, CDR2 YFSETQ. CDR3 region: CASSLAGAGDTGELFF. As DNA, the CDR3 is TGCGCCAGCAGCTTGGCCGGGGCGGGGGACACCGGGGAGCTGTTTTTT.

In this sample, this clonotype turned up many times. V gene TRBV2 combines with J gene TRBJ2-5, with 12 positions matching TRBD2. Germline V gene sequence: CDR1 SNHLY, CDR2 FYNNEI. V gave up 8 bases and J gave up 5 bases; unmatched junction bases: 9. The CDR3 totals 15 residues. CDR3 DNA sequence: TGTGCCAGCCTAGGACTAGCGGGGAGGCAGGAGACCCAGTACTTC. Its protein is CASLGLAGRQETQYF. Using reference TRBV2 and TRBJ2-5 for the parts outside the CDR3, the full variable domain is EPEVTQTPSHQVTQMGQEVILRCVPISNHLYFYWYRQILGQKVEFLVSFYNNEISEKSEIFDDQFSVERPDGSNFTLKIRSTKLEDSAMYFCASLGLAGRQETQYFGPGTRLLVL.

V and J are TRBV14 and TRBJ1-6, with D possibly TRBD1 on 6 matching bases. With 8 bases removed from V and 9 bases from J, the gap between germline ends came to 11 bases. Germline values: CDR1 SGHDN, CDR2 FVKESK. The CDR3 spans 12 residues. CDR3: CASSGVGSPLHF. As DNA, the CDR3 is TGTGCCAGCTCAGGGGTCGGTTCACCCCTCCACTTT.

The V call is TRBV29-1, the J call TRBJ1-3; D is possibly TRBD1 (6 bases). The CDR3 contains 12 residues. In germline, CDR1 is SQVTM, CDR2 ANQGSEA. The V and J ends lost 4 bases and 4 bases respectively, with 8 bases between them. The CDR3 loop reads CSVAGVGNTIYF. The CDR3 DNA reads as TGCAGCGTTGCAGGGGTCGGAAACACCATATATTTT.

To note about this clonotype: A much larger clone differs by one base, so this may be a read error. This chain joins TRBV7-9 and TRBJ1-2; possibly TRBD1 for D (5 bases). Germline V lookup: CDR1 SEHNR, CDR2 FQNEAQ (reference sequence). The CDR3 is made up of 14 amino acids. V dropped 5 bases and J dropped 4 bases, with 14 bases sitting between them. The CDR3 region is CASSPQTVSYGYTF. DNA for the CDR3: TGTGCCAGCAGCCCCCAGACAGTTAGCTATGGCTACACCTTC.

V is TRBV6-2 or TRBV6-3 and J is TRBJ1-5, with 9 bases fitting TRBD1. The trim removed 6 bases at V and 2 bases at J, leaving 5 bases unmatched. CDR3 length equals 15 residues. Germline V gene sequence: CDR1 MNHEY, CDR2 SVGEGT. CDR3 residues: CASRATGGGNQPQHF. In DNA form, the CDR3 reads TGTGCCAGCAGGGCGACAGGGGGTGGCAATCAGCCCCAGCATTTT.

The V call is TRBV9, the J call TRBJ2-1, with TRBD2 matching 8 bases. V was pared by 4 bases and J by 7 bases, with 10 bases of the junction left unmatched. Per the germline V gene, CDR1 is SGDLS and CDR2 is YYNGEE. CDR3 size: 15 residues. The CDR3 sequence is CASSRSGGANNEQFF. The CDR3 DNA follows: TGTGCCAGCAGCAGGAGCGGGGGCGCAAATAATGAGCAGTTCTTC.

This clonotype was seen a few times. This sequence joins TRBV10-1 and TRBJ1-1, with D tentatively TRBD1 (6 bases). From germline, CDR1 is WNHNN and CDR2 SYGVQD (reference sequence). The V and J ends lost 6 bases and 5 bases respectively, with 16 bases between them. The CDR3 extends over 14 amino acids. The CDR3 loop is CASSRNRDGTEAFF. CDR3 DNA: TGCGCCAGCAGCAGAAACAGGGATGGGACTGAAGCTTTCTTT.

Ten or more counts support this clonotype. The chain carries TRBV19 and TRBJ1-2; D is perhaps TRBD1 (6 bases). Germline loops: CDR1 LNHDA, CDR2 SQIVND (reference sequence). Between the trimmed V and J ends, which lost 6 bases and 4 bases, there was a span of 15 bases. The CDR3 totals 14 residues. The CDR3 here is CASRNWGGIYGYTF. DNA of the CDR3: TGTGCCAGTAGGAATTGGGGGGGCATCTATGGCTACACCTTC.

This clonotype has at least ten counts. The chain couples TRBV10-3 to TRBJ2-7; maybe TRBD1 (6 bases). V shed 4 bases and J shed 1 base, with 20 bases lying between them. CDR1 is ENHRY, CDR2 SYGVKD, per germline. This CDR3 is built from 17 residues. Here the CDR3 reads CAISGTHTRDNSYEQYF. CDR3 in DNA: TGTGCCATCAGTGGAACACACACCCGGGACAATTCCTACGAGCAGTACTTC.

At least ten counts were recorded for this clonotype. V is TRBV9 and J is TRBJ1-1, with TRBD1 as a possible D gene (5 bases). Trimming pared 6 bases from V and 1 base from J, leaving 16 bases between. This CDR3 has 15 amino acids. Per germline, CDR1 SGDLS and CDR2 YYNGEE. The CDR3 coding sequence is TGTGCCAGCACCCCCCTCGGGGCACCGAACACTGAAGCTTTCTTT. It encodes CASTPLGAPNTEAFF.

In this sample, this clonotype turned up many times. The rearrangement joins TRBV6-1 to TRBJ2-7; TRBD1 agrees at 10 bases. The CDR3 spans 16 residues. Unmatched junction bases numbered 11, after V lost 6 bases and J lost 3 bases. In germline, CDR1 is MNHNS, CDR2 SASEGT. The CDR3 protein is CASSSRDRGGGYEQYF. DNA for the CDR3: TGTGCCAGCAGCTCAAGGGACAGGGGTGGAGGCTACGAGCAGTACTTC.

As regards this clonotype: The junction departs from the called germline gene at one end, perhaps through a read error. The chain uses TRBV6-1 and TRBJ2-5; D remains ambiguous. The CDR3 has 13 residues. From germline, CDR1 is MNHNS and CDR2 SASEGT. The CDR3 DNA reads TGTGCCAGCAAGAGGCGACTCCAAGAGGCCCAGTACTTC. This translates into CASKRRLQEAQYF.

The rearrangement links TRBV4-1 to TRBJ1-6; D is possibly TRBD1 (5 bases). Germline V lookup: CDR1 MGHRA, CDR2 YSYEKL. The ends were cut back, 2 bases at V and 7 bases at J, with 12 bases in the middle. The CDR3 covers 15 residues. The CDR3 DNA sequence: TGCGCCAGCAGCCAATCGTTGACAGTGAATTCACCCCTCCACTTT. This codes for CASSQSLTVNSPLHF.

The chain uses TRBV6-5 and TRBJ1-6; D possibly corresponds to TRBD1 (6 bases). The CDR3 is 13 residues long. Looked up from germline, CDR1 is MNHEY and CDR2 is SVGAGI. The V gene lost 4 bases and the J gene lost 9 bases, with 10 bases spanning the gap. CDR3 nucleotides: TGTGCCAGCAGTTGGGGGCGCGGTTCACCCCTCCACTTT. Protein: CASSWGRGSPLHF.

This clonotype was recorded many times. V usage is TRBV6-1 and J usage is TRBJ2-1; 10 bases are a match to TRBD2. The trim removed 6 bases at V and 6 bases at J, leaving 8 bases unmatched. The CDR3 has 15 residues. CDR1 MNHNS and CDR2 SASEGT come from the germline V gene. The CDR3: CASRASGGEGNEQFF. In DNA form, the CDR3 reads TGTGCCAGCAGAGCGAGCGGGGGGGAGGGCAATGAGCAGTTCTTC.

In its sample, this clonotype was seen once. The rearrangement joins TRBV2 to TRBJ2-5; either TRBD1 or TRBD2 may fit D (5 bases each). V was clipped by 4 bases and J by 5 bases, with 14 bases between them. Germline V gene data show CDR1 as SNHLY and CDR2 as FYNNEI. There are 14 residues in the CDR3. CDR3 protein: CASSALVGVETQYF. For the CDR3, the DNA is TGTGCCAGCAGTGCACTAGTGGGGGTTGAGACCCAGTACTTC.

The chain has TRBV7-8 and TRBJ1-1; D unresolved. V was trimmed by 5 bases and J by 5 bases, leaving 12 bases between them. CDR3 length equals 13 residues. From germline, CDR1 is SGHVS and CDR2 FQNEAQ. Here the CDR3 DNA reads TGTGCCAGCAGCGGGTGGGCCGGGACTGAAGCTTTCTTT. This codes for CASSGWAGTEAFF.

The count of this clonotype is one. V gene TRBV19 combines with J gene TRBJ1-5; 7 bases align to TRBD1. Germline CDR1 and CDR2: LNHDA and SQIVND (reference sequence). The CDR3 is 14 residues long. Germline trimming cut 5 bases from V and 5 bases from J; bases unmatched to any gene: 6. As DNA, the CDR3 is TGTGCCAGTAGTCATGACAGGGAGGATCAGCCCCAGCATTTT. The encoded protein is CASSHDREDQPQHF.

At least ten counts were recorded for this clonotype. V and J are TRBV5-1 and TRBJ1-1; TRBD1 matches 9 bases. From germline, CDR1 is SGHRS and CDR2 YFSETQ. V lost 6 bases, J lost 4 bases, and 10 bases stayed unmatched. CDR3 length equals 15 residues. The DNA for the CDR3 is TGCGCCAGCACCCCCCTTCCGGGACAGGGCACTGAAGCTTTCTTT. Translating gives CASTPLPGQGTEAFF.

This clonotype was detected many times. The chain couples TRBV2 to TRBJ2-3, with 13 bases that match TRBD2. CDR1 SNHLY and CDR2 FYNNEI come from the germline V gene. The V and J ends lost 6 bases and 5 bases, in that order; junction bases with no gene match: 5. CDR3 length: 15 amino acids. The CDR3 DNA reads TGTGCCAGCAGGGAGAGGACTAGCGGGGGAGATACGCAGTATTTT. Protein sequence: CASRERTSGGDTQYF.

V is TRBV15 and J is TRBJ2-1; 7 bases are a match to TRBD2. The ends lost 0 bases at V and 4 bases at J; junction bases unmatched: 9. The CDR3 totals 17 residues. The germline V gene has CDR1 LNHNV and CDR2 YYDKDF (reference sequence). CDR3: CATSRDWASGAYNEQFF. The CDR3 DNA reads as TGTGCCACCAGCAGAGACTGGGCTAGCGGAGCTTACAATGAGCAGTTCTTC.

This rearrangement joins TRBV7-2 to TRBJ2-2; 12 bases match TRBD2. V gave up 3 bases and J gave up 6 bases; unmatched junction bases: 2. This CDR3 has 15 residues. Germline loops: CDR1 SGHTA, CDR2 FQGNSA. CDR3 nucleotides: TGTGCCAGCAGCTTTGCTAGCGGGGGGGCCGGGGAGCTGTTTTTT. This codes for CASSFASGGAGELFF. Full variable domain (missing parts from reference TRBV7-2 and TRBJ2-2): GAGVSQSPSNKVTEKGKDVELRCDPISGHTALYWYRQSLGQGLEFLIYFQGNSAPDKSGLPSDRFSAERTGGSVSTLTIQRTQQEDSAVYLCASSFASGGAGELFFGEGSRLTVL.

On this clonotype: Since a much larger clone is just one base distant, this may be a read error. J is TRBJ1-1 and V is TRBV10-3, with TRBD1 matching over 10 bases. The CDR3 has 12 amino acids. From germline, CDR1 is ENHRY and CDR2 SYGVKD. CDR3 DNA: TGTGCCAGCAGTTACGGGACAGGGGAAGCTCTCTTT. It specifies CASSYGTGEALF.

This clonotype is a singleton in its sample. The CDR3 loop is CASSSASGAGETQYF. DNA of the CDR3: TGTGCCAGCAGTTCCGCCAGCGGGGCAGGGGAGACCCAGTACTTC. The chain is built from TRBV2 and TRBJ2-5; 7 bases are a match to TRBD2. This CDR3 comprises 15 residues. Germline CDR1 and CDR2: SNHLY and FYNNEI. Trimming took 5 bases from V and 5 from J; bases not matched to a gene: 11.

With regard to this clonotype: Possible read error: a much larger clone is one base away. The CDR3: CATSWVVGETQYF. For the CDR3, the DNA is TGTGCCACCAGTTGGGTAGTGGGTGAGACCCAGTACTTC. The chain has TRBV24-1 and TRBJ2-5; no clear D gene. The CDR3 contains 13 residues. Per germline, CDR1 KGHDR and CDR2 SFDVKD. V shed 6 bases and J shed 5 bases, with 12 bases lying between them.

The genes are TRBV4-2 and TRBJ1-6, with 7 bases that match TRBD1. V was pared by 6 bases and J by 0 bases, with 8 bases of the junction left unmatched. Germline CDR1 reads LGHNA; CDR2 reads YNFKEQ. CDR3 length: 17 amino acids. CDR3 in DNA: TGTGCCAGCAGTCGTGAACAGGGGAACTCCTATAATTCACCCCTCCACTTT. It specifies CASSREQGNSYNSPLHF.